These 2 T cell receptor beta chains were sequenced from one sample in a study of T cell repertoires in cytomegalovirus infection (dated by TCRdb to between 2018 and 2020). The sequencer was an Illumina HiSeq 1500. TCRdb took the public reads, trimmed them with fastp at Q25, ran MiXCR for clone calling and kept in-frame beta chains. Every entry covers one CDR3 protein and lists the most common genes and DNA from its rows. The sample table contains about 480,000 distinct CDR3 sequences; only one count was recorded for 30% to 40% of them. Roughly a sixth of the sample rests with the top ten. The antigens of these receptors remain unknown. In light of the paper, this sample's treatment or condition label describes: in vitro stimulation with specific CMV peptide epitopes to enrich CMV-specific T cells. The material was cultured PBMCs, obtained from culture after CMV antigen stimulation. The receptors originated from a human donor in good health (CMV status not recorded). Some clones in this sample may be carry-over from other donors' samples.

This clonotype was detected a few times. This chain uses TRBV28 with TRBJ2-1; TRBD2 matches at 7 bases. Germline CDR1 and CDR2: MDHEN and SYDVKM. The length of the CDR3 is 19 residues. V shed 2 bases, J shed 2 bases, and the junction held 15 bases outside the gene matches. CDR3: CASSLNSLFRGEAYNEQFF. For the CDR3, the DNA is TGTGCCAGCAGTTTAAACTCTCTCTTTCGGGGGGAAGCCTACAATGAGCAGTTCTTC.

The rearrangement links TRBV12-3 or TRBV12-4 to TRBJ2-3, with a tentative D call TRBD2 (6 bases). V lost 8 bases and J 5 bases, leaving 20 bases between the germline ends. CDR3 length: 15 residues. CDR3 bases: TGTGCCAGCTCCTGGGGGGTTACCCACGGAGATACGCAGTATTTT. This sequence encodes CASSWGVTHGDTQYF.